This T cell receptor (beta chain) emerged from a study of blood T cell repertoires in COVID-19. Study as a whole: The United States, Italy and Spain provided the acute and convalescent COVID-19 samples.

Here immunoSEQ multiplex PCR was the method, and the copy in TCRdb shows in-frame clones only, minus some. The sample carries 120,000 or so clones, about 70% recorded once. Germline CDR1 is MGHRA and CDR2 is YSYEKL. The J segment lost 0 bases and the V segment lost 4 bases, leaving 7 bases of the junction unmatched. This CDR3 spans 17 amino acids. The rearrangement links TRBV4-1 to TRBJ2-3; TRBD2 matches at 10 bases. The source is a man in his fifties or sixties with acute or convalescent COVID-19. Sequencing was carried out using peripheral blood. This CDR3 is CASSPRRTSGSTDTQYF. CDR3 DNA: TGCGCCAGCAGCCCCCGCAGGACTAGCGGAAGCACAGATACGCAGTATTTT.